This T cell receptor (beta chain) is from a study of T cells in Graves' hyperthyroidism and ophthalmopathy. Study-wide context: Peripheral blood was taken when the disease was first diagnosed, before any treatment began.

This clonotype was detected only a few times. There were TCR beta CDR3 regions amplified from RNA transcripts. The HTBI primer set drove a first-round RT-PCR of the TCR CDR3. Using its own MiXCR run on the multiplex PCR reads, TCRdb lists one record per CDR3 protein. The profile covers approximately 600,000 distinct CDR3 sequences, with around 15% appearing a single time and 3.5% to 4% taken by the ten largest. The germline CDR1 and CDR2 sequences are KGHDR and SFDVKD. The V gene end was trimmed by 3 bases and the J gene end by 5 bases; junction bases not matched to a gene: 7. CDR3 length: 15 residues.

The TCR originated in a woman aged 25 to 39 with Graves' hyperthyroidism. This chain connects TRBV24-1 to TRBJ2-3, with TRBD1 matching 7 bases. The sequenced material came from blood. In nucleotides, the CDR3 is TGTGCCACCAGTGATACGACAGGGTGGGGAGATACGCAGTATTTT. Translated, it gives CATSDTTGWGDTQYF.